This T cell receptor beta chain was sequenced in a study of T cells after yellow fever vaccination (dated by TCRdb to the late 2010s). General notes on the study: The SMART-Seq v4 Ultra Low Input RNA kit was used to prepare libraries from fractions with low cell numbers. To track T-cell clones before and after primary and booster YFV17D yellow fever vaccination, bulk TCR alpha and beta repertoires were sequenced longitudinally. Two healthy male donors, one aged 18 to 30 and one aged 30 to 40 years, were included in the cohort. Bulk PBMC replicates and cell subsets were isolated from blood drawn at multiple timepoints before and after both primary and secondary immunization. Here is what the overall study found, with its caveats: FACS-sorted repertoires could contain abundant contaminating clonotypes from the bulk population, so computational filtering was required. Only two donors were included in the study, so the extent to which the findings can be generalized is limited. A small share of clonotypes was detected in both CD4 and CD8 compartments, with the overlap likely arising from convergent recombination. Compared with the primary T-cell response, the secondary T-cell response was faster but weaker, reaching its peak on day 5 rather than on day 15. Most clones expanded after primary vaccination (approximately 96% of CD4 and approximately 90% of CD8) were re-detected after the booster, suggesting that broad memory maintenance occurred.

The sample's treatment or condition label is to be understood as: live attenuated yellow fever vaccine strain. At each blood-draw timepoint, two biological replicates of bulk PBMCs were collected. A standard Ficoll-Paque protocol was used to isolate PBMCs from peripheral blood. RNA was extracted with TriZol from bulk PBMCs, CD4 and CD8 fractions, and dextramer-positive and dextramer-negative fractions. The CDR3 has 15 amino acids, counting the end cysteine and phenylalanine. Just the 45-base CDR3 DNA is kept, in frame starting at base 1. Looking up the germline V gene (reference sequence) yields CDR1 DFQATT and CDR2 SNEGSKA. Trimming costs V 0 bases and J 4 bases, and their ends lie 16 bases apart. The table lists this clonotype with a few counts. What this receptor recognizes is not known. Base qualities were left out, and no much larger clone turns up one base away. TCR cDNA was synthesized by 5'RACE template switching, through which a universal primer site and unique molecular identifiers were introduced. Priming of cDNA synthesis was performed from both the TCR alpha and TCR beta constant segments. Libraries were amplified in two PCR steps, with sample barcodes and sequencing adapters added in the second step. Sequencing of libraries was done on Illumina HiSeq 2500 (2x100 bp) or NovaSeq (2x150 bp). In the source study's methods: MIGEC handled demultiplexing of reads and collapsing into UMI consensus sequences, while MiXCR performed V(D)J alignment. Using edgeR on replicate PBMC samples, clonotypes were called vaccine-responding if FDR was below 0.01 and the log2 fold change was above 5 up to day 15. Each bulk clonotype received a CD4 or CD8 identity based on whether the sequenced CD4 or CD8 repertoire contained that clonotype at higher abundance. TCRdb ran its own pipeline on the public reads, namely fastp trimming at Q25 and MiXCR clone calling, and kept in-frame beta chains. CDR3 protein duplicates are merged, each entry listing the most common genes and DNA. Clone size and V and J calls follow TCRdb, not the original study. The sample table holds 550,000 or so distinct CDR3 sequences, of which 15% to 20% were seen once. Roughly an eighth of the sample is in the top ten clones.

This specimen was PBMCs, taken 15 days after the yellow fever booster vaccination. The sequence is built from TRBV20-1 and TRBJ2-7; TRBD2 could be the D gene, as 6 bases match. The TCR was taken from a man younger than 45 who received the YFV17D yellow fever vaccine. The DNA sequence is TGCAGTGCTAGAGATGGGGGGACTTCGAATTACGAGCAGTACTTC. Translated, it gives CSARDGGTSNYEQYF.